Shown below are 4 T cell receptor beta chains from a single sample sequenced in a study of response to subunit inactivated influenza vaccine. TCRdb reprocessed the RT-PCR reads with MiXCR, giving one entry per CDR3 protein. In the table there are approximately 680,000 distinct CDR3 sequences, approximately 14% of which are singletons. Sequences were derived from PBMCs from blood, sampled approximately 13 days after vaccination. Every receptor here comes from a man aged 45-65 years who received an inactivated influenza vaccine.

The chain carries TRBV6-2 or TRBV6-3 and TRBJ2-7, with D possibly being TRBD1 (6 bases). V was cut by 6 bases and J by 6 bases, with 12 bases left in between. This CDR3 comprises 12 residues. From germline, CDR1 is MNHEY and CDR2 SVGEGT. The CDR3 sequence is CASRTGVREQYF. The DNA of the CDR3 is TGTGCCAGCAGGACAGGCGTCCGCGAGCAGTACTTC.

In DNA form, the CDR3 reads TGCGCCAGCAGGGGGGGCCTTTACAATGAGCAGTTCTTC. Protein sequence: CASRGGLYNEQFF. The chain joins TRBV5-1 to TRBJ2-1; possibly TRBD1 or TRBD2 for D (6 bases each). There are 13 residues in the CDR3. Trimming removed 5 bases from V and 4 bases from J, with 10 bases in between. Germline CDR1 reads SGHRS; CDR2 reads YFSETQ.

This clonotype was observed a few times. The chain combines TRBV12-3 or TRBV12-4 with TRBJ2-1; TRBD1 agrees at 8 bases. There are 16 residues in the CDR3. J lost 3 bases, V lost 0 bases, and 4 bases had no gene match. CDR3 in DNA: TGTGCCAGCAGTTTAGCTAGGACAGGGATCTACAATGAGCAGTTCTTC. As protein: CASSLARTGIYNEQFF.

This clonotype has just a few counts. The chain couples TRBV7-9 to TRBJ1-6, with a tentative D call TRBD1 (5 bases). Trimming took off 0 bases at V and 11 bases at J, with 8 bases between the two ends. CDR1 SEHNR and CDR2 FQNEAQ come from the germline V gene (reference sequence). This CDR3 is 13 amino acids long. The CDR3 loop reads CASSLAGETPLHF. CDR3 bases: TGTGCCAGCAGCTTAGCGGGGGAAACACCCCTCCACTTT.